Listed below are T cell receptor beta chains from one sample, sequenced in a study of cytotoxic CD8 clonotypes in ibrutinib-treated CLL. Some clones are missing from TCRdb's copy, which holds only in-frame ones; the method was immunoSEQ multiplex PCR. The table has around 70,000 clones, approximately 80% seen once. The sample here was PBMCs, taken at disease progression, from a patient treated with ibrutinib. The origin of the receptors is a human donor with chronic lymphocytic leukemia. Each CDR3 is given with its conserved first and last residue. A D gene is named only where the DNA matches it firmly. A row's size may be missing; if present it is once, few, many or a size class.

clone size | J gene | D gene | V gene | CDR3 protein | CDR3 DNA
. | TRBJ2-2 | TRBD1 | TRBV5-6 | CASSSTGTGYTGELFF | TGTGCCAGCAGCTCCACCGGGACAGGGTACACCGGGGAGCTGTTTTTT
. | TRBJ2-1 | . | TRBV5-1 | CASSRETARNEQFF | TGCGCCAGCTCCCGGGAGACGGCACGGAATGAGCAGTTCTTC
. | TRBJ2-3 | . | TRBV9 | CASSVGLSTTSTDTQYF | TGTGCCAGCAGCGTAGGTTTGAGCACCACTAGCACAGATACGCAGTATTTT
. | TRBJ1-4 | . | TRBV4-1 | CASSQPYRARREKLFF | TGCGCCAGCAGCCAACCTTACAGGGCCCGGCGTGAAAAACTGTTTTTT
few | TRBJ1-1 | . | TRBV7-9 | CASILYPRVGNTEAFF | TGTGCCAGCATCCTATACCCAAGGGTGGGGAACACTGAAGCTTTCTTT
. | TRBJ1-5 | . | TRBV6-5 | CASSYSENQPQHF | TGTGCCAGCAGTTACTCGGAAAATCAGCCCCAGCATTTT
. | TRBJ1-6 | . | TRBV10-3 | CAISTVNNSPLHF | TGTGCCATCAGTACAGTGAATAATTCACCCCTCCACTTT
. | TRBJ2-7 | . | TRBV18 | CASSPRGRGITYEQYF | TGTGCCAGCTCACCGAGGGGTCGGGGCATCACCTACGAGCAGTACTTC
. | TRBJ1-5 | TRBD1 | TRBV2 | CASRTGGPQPQHF | TGTGCCAGCAGAACAGGGGGCCCTCAGCCCCAGCATTTT
. | TRBJ2-3 | . | TRBV7-3 | CASSLDPDGTQYF | TGTGCCAGCAGCCTGGACCCGGACGGTACGCAGTATTTT